Listed below are T cell receptor beta chains from one sample, sequenced in a study of regulatory dendritic cells for organ transplantation. Produced via immunoSEQ multiplex PCR; TCRdb's table is partial and in-frame only. The top ten hold 0.65% to 0.8% of the sample, which has 20,000 to 25,000 clones, approximately 83% seen once. These receptors are not linked to any known antigen. Sequenced: naive CD4+ T cells from blood cultured with regulatory dendritic cells. These receptors were collected from a human donor in good health. Each CDR3 is given with its conserved first and last residue. D genes are given only for firm matches. Only some rows state a clone size, as once, few, many or a class for expanded clones.

j_call | v_call | d_call | cdr3_length | clone_size | cdr3_nt | cdr3_aa
TRBJ2-7 | TRBV7-5 | NA | 8 | few | TGTGTTCCCTACGAGCAGTACTTC | CVPYEQYF
TRBJ1-1 | TRBV30 | NA | 15 | NA | TGTGCCTGGAGTGTACATAGGACAGTGAACACTGAAGCTTTCTTT | CAWSVHRTVNTEAFF
TRBJ2-2 | TRBV7-3 | TRBD2 | 17 | NA | TGTGCCAGCAGCTTAAACGGCTTTAGCGGGAGCACCGGGGAGCTGTTTTTT | CASSLNGFSGSTGELFF
TRBJ2-3 | TRBV9 | TRBD1 | 17 | NA | TGTGCCAGCAGTGTCCAGGGGGCCGTGTATCCCACAGATACGCAGTATTTT | CASSVQGAVYPTDTQYF
TRBJ1-4 | TRBV30 | NA | 17 | NA | TGTGCCTGGAGTGGGATGCTCCGAGGGGCTGGTAATGAAAAACTGTTTTTT | CAWSGMLRGAGNEKLFF
TRBJ2-7 | TRBV6-1 | TRBD1 | 13 | NA | TGTGCCAGCAAGGGACAGGACTCCTACGAGCAGTACTTC | CASKGQDSYEQYF
TRBJ1-5 | TRBV19 | NA | 14 | NA | TGTGCCAGTAGTATAAACGACATCAATCAGCCCCAGCATTTT | CASSINDINQPQHF
TRBJ1-1 | TRBV21-1 | NA | 16 | NA | TGTGCCAGCAGCTCCCGGCCAGGGGGCGATTTCACTGAAGCTTTCTTT | CASSSRPGGDFTEAFF
TRBJ1-2 | TRBV21-1 | NA | 16 | NA | TGTGCCACCGGCGGGGCTGGCGACCGTACTAACTATGGCTACACCTTC | CATGGAGDRTNYGYTF
TRBJ2-5 | TRBV6-6 | NA | 14 | NA | TGTGCCAGCAGCCGAGGGGCCCTCGGCCAGACCCAGTACTTC | CASSRGALGQTQYF
TRBJ2-1 | TRBV7-3 | NA | 15 | few | TGTGCCAGCAGCTTGGGGGGAGGAACCTACAATGAGCAGTTCTTC | CASSLGGGTYNEQFF
TRBJ2-7 | TRBV7-8 | NA | 11 | NA | TGTGCCAGCAGCCCAATAGGCGAGCAGTACTTC | CASSPIGEQYF
TRBJ2-3 | TRBV7-6 | NA | 11 | NA | TGTGCCAGCAGCTTAGAAGATACGCAGTATTTT | CASSLEDTQYF
TRBJ2-1 | TRBV15 | NA | 12 | NA | TGTGCCACCAGCAGCTCTAAACCTGAGCAGTTCTTC | CATSSSKPEQFF
TRBJ2-2 | TRBV2 | NA | 18 | NA | TGTGCCAGCAGTGAGTTCGGGGCTGAGGCTCAATTCGGCGGGGAGCTGTTTTTT | CASSEFGAEAQFGGELFF
TRBJ1-1 | TRBV5-1 | NA | 13 | once | TGCGCCAGCAGCCCGACAGCAAACACTGAAGCTTTCTTT | CASSPTANTEAFF
TRBJ1-2 | TRBV5-6 | TRBD1 | 15 | few | TGTGCCAGCAGCTCCCGGGACAGGGGGCTAGATGGCTACACCTTC | CASSSRDRGLDGYTF
TRBJ2-3 | TRBV7-6 | TRBD1 | 18 | NA | TGTGCCAGCAGCTTAGCGTGGTTCGACAGGGCGAACCACCCGGCGCAGTATTTT | CASSLAWFDRANHPAQYF
TRBJ2-1 | TRBV5-1 | TRBD1 | 15 | NA | TGCGCCAGCAGCTATCGGACAGGAACGTACAATGAGCAGTTCTTC | CASSYRTGTYNEQFF